This passage covers 13 T cell receptor beta chains from one sample sequenced in a study of shared clonotypes between healthy human individuals. Method: immunoSEQ multiplex PCR; TCRdb's copy keeps in-frame clones and lacks some. The table shows about 2.3 million clones, with approximately 95% occurring only once. Sequenced sample: naive CD4+ T cells from PBMCs. Subset noted: CD45RA+ positively selected. The origin of the receptors is a young man in good health. Some clones in this sample may be carry-over from other donors' samples.

The chain is built from TRBV6-5 and TRBJ2-2; perhaps TRBD1 as D (5 bases). Germline CDR1 MNHEY, CDR2 SVGAGI. The CDR3 runs 13 residues. Deletions cut 6 bases from V and 8 bases from J, with 13 bases between. The CDR3 region is CASSPDSAGELFF. The CDR3 region has the DNA TGTGCCAGCAGCCCAGACAGTGCGGGGGAGCTGTTTTTT.

The rearrangement links TRBV6-1 to TRBJ1-1; no clear D gene. Trimming cost V 6 bases and J 1 base, with 9 bases left between them. Germline lookup yields CDR1 MNHNS and CDR2 SASEGT. The CDR3 has 13 amino acids. CDR3 sequence: CASREEGNTEAFF. Written as DNA, the CDR3 is TGTGCCAGCAGGGAGGAGGGGAACACTGAAGCTTTCTTT.

The chain uses TRBV14 and TRBJ2-3; TRBD2 agrees at 9 bases. Germline V gives CDR1 SGHDN, CDR2 FVKESK. V lost 2 bases, J lost 2 bases, and 17 bases stayed unmatched. The CDR3 totals 20 residues. CDR3 amino acids: CASSQRWSLSGRRPTDTQYF. The CDR3 DNA follows: TGTGCCAGCAGCCAAAGATGGTCGCTAAGCGGGAGGCGACCCACAGATACGCAGTATTTT.

The chain joins TRBV4-1 to TRBJ1-5, with 8 bases identical to TRBD1. Germline V gene lookup returns CDR1 MGHRA and CDR2 YSYEKL. J lost 4 bases, V lost 5 bases, and 4 bases had no gene match. The CDR3 spans 14 residues. CDR3 in amino acids: CASSGGDRNQPQHF. The CDR3 DNA follows: TGCGCCAGCAGCGGGGGGGACAGGAATCAGCCCCAGCATTTT.

CDR3 sequence reads: CASSVGVRGSYNEQFF. Here the CDR3 DNA reads TGTGCCAGCAGCGTAGGGGTGAGAGGATCCTACAATGAGCAGTTCTTC. The J gene is TRBJ2-1, the V gene TRBV9; no reliable D call. This CDR3 has 16 amino acids. Trimming removed 0 bases from V and 1 base from J, with 11 bases in between. Looked up from germline, CDR1 is SGDLS and CDR2 is YYNGEE.

The chain has TRBV14 and TRBJ1-1; D not certain. This CDR3 has 13 residues. V lost 2 bases, J lost 8 bases, and 12 bases lay in between. From germline, CDR1 is SGHDN and CDR2 FVKESK. CDR3 amino acids: CASSQTRFNEAFF. DNA for the CDR3: TGTGCCAGCAGCCAAACTAGGTTTAACGAAGCTTTCTTT.

The chain links TRBV5-5 to TRBJ1-3, with D uncertain. Trimming stripped 3 bases from V and 14 bases from J, with 18 bases between. Germline-derived CDR1 and CDR2 are SGHKS and YYEKEE (reference sequence). The CDR3 totals 13 residues. CDR3 sequence reads: CASSSPDRGLVYF. The CDR3 DNA sequence: TGTGCCAGCAGCTCGCCGGACCGGGGTTTAGTATATTTT.

This chain links TRBV28 with TRBJ2-7; D gene unclear. V was cut by 5 bases and J by 4 bases, with 15 bases left in between. Germline lookup yields CDR1 MDHEN and CDR2 SYDVKM. The length of the CDR3 is 14 residues. The CDR3 reads CASSAPGSPYEQYF. CDR3 nucleotide sequence: TGTGCCAGCAGTGCCCCTGGTAGCCCTTACGAGCAGTACTTC.

This sequence joins TRBV4-2 and TRBJ1-4, with D perhaps TRBD1 (5 bases). Germline CDR1 LGHNA, CDR2 YNFKEQ. V lost 1 base, J lost 1 base, and 10 bases lay in between. This CDR3 is 16 amino acids long. The CDR3 nucleotides read TGTGCCAGCAGCCAAGCAGGTCAGGGAACTAATGAAAAACTGTTTTTT. Amino acids: CASSQAGQGTNEKLFF.

The chain carries TRBV30 and TRBJ1-1, with 8 bases matching TRBD1. Germline CDR1 GTSNPN, CDR2 SVGIG (reference sequence). The V and J ends lost 5 bases and 3 bases, in that order; junction bases with no gene match: 5. The CDR3 spans 13 residues. The CDR3 loop is CAWQGAPHTEAFF. The CDR3 DNA follows: TGTGCCTGGCAGGGGGCCCCGCACACTGAAGCTTTCTTT.

The chain combines TRBV7-8 with TRBJ1-5; D ambiguous. CDR1 is SGHVS, CDR2 FQNEAQ, per germline. Trimming cost V 1 base and J 6 bases, with 13 bases left between them. CDR3 size: 15 residues. The CDR3 reads CASSLVAGVGQPQHF. Here the CDR3 DNA reads TGTGCCAGCAGCTTAGTAGCTGGGGTCGGTCAGCCCCAGCATTTT.

J is TRBJ2-7 and V is TRBV15; the D is unclear. Trimming removed 3 bases from V and 3 bases from J, with 6 bases in between. The CDR3 covers 12 residues. The V gene's germline CDR1 is LNHNV and CDR2 YYDKDF (reference sequence). CDR3 residues: CATSRGYYEQYF. The CDR3 DNA follows: TGTGCCACCAGCAGGGGTTACTACGAGCAGTACTTC.

V usage is TRBV6-6 and J usage is TRBJ1-2; D is ambiguous. The V gene lost 6 bases and the J gene lost 1 base, with 9 bases spanning the gap. The CDR3 has 13 amino acids. Germline loops: CDR1 MNHNY, CDR2 SVGAGI (reference sequence). CDR3 in amino acids: CASRTPDNYGYTF. In DNA, the CDR3 is TGTGCCAGCAGAACCCCTGATAACTATGGCTACACCTTC.